This T cell receptor beta chain was sequenced during a study of blood T cells in healthy people across ages. Study-wide findings and caveats: Estimated diversity across one million T cells was deemed an underestimate. As naive T cell percentage varied, TCR beta diversity correlated strongly with it.

This clonotype was counted at least ten times. The antigen is not known. With a J-beta primer mix and a sample-barcoded 5' primer, a second PCR ran about 7 to 12 cycles. From the 5' RACE reads, TCRdb called clonotypes with MiXCR, one entry per CDR3 protein. The sample has 910,000 or so distinct CDR3 sequences, around 54% seen once. Extractions gave at least 5 micrograms of total RNA per sample. V lost 4 bases to trimming and J lost 0 bases, with 4 bases between them. This CDR3 is 13 amino acids long. CDR1 is LGHDT, CDR2 YNNKEL, per germline (reference sequence). The sequenced material came from blood. The chain uses TRBV3-1 and TRBJ2-1; unclear D gene. This clonotype was sampled from a woman aged 55-75 years in good health. The chain's CDR3 is CASSPSSYNEQFF. The CDR3 DNA reads as TGTGCCAGCAGCCCGAGCTCCTACAATGAGCAGTTCTTC.